Below are 20 T cell receptor beta chains sequenced from a single sample in a study of T cell clonotyping in hematopoietic cell transplantation (dated by TCRdb to about 2021). The library was made by the immunoSEQ multiplex PCR assay. Held by TCRdb, this immuneACCESS table contains in-frame sequences only and omits some clones. Under half of the omission traces to an unresolved V gene where checked; the cause of the rest is unknown. The sample data list some 10,000 clones, and roughly 93% of these were observed just once. In total, the top ten clones hold around 6% of the sample. The time point label on this specimen signifies: 100 days after allo-HCT. Sequenced here: PBMCs, sampled 100 days after allogeneic stem cell transplant. The source is a male patient aged 45-59 years who had an allogeneic stem cell transplant from a related donor, so T cells may come from the graft donor. Some clones in this sample may be carry-over from other donors' samples.

For the CDR3, the DNA is TGTGCCAGCTCTCCCCTTCCGGGAGGGGACTCCTACGGCTACACCTTC. This sequence encodes CASSPLPGGDSYGYTF. The rearrangement links TRBV18 to TRBJ1-2, with D possibly being TRBD1 (5 bases). The CDR3 runs to 16 residues. The V end was cut by 6 bases, the J end by 8 bases, with 25 bases between. Germline-derived CDR1 and CDR2 are KGHSH and LQKENI. Combining the CDR3 with reference TRBV18 and TRBJ1-2 gives the whole variable domain NAGVMQNPRHLVRRRGQEARLRCSPMKGHSHVYWYRQLPEEGLKFMVYLQKENIIDESGMPKERFSAEFPKEGPSILRIQQVVRGDSAAYFCASSPLPGGDSYGYTFGSGTRLTVV.

The rearrangement links TRBV4-1 to TRBJ1-1, with a possible D match to TRBD1 (5 bases). CDR3 size: 15 residues. Germline lookup yields CDR1 MGHRA and CDR2 YSYEKL. The V and J ends lost 7 bases and 1 base respectively, with 16 bases between them. The CDR3 nucleotides are TGCGCCAGCACCCAGATGGTGGGGGGGAACACTGAAGCTTTCTTT. Translation: CASTQMVGGNTEAFF.

This chain connects TRBV11-3 to TRBJ1-6; 7 bases are a match to TRBD1. V lost 5 bases, J lost 7 bases, and 8 bases stayed unmatched. Per the germline V gene, CDR1 is SGHNT and CDR2 is YENEEA. The CDR3 extends over 15 amino acids. CDR3 protein: CASSLRQGPNSPLHF. CDR3 nucleotide sequence: TGTGCCAGCAGCCTGCGACAGGGACCCAATTCACCCCTCCACTTT.

In its sample, this clone was seen a few times. V is TRBV6-6 and J is TRBJ1-4; D gene ambiguous. This CDR3 has 11 amino acids. Trimming stripped 10 bases from V and 7 bases from J, with 10 bases between. Germline CDR1 MNHNY, CDR2 SVGAGI (reference sequence). The CDR3 region has the DNA TGTGCCATCTCTAGCCGTGAAAAACTGTTTTTT. It is translated as CAISSREKLFF.

This clone was observed a single time. The V and J genes are TRBV7-2 and TRBJ1-1, with D unclear. V was shortened by 5 bases and J by 6 bases, with 13 bases between the two germline ends. Germline V CDR1 and CDR2: SGHTA, FQGNSA. The CDR3 sequence is 13 residues long. The CDR3 protein is CASSPDRAAEAFF. The CDR3 nucleotides read TGTGCCAGCAGCCCCGACCGGGCGGCTGAAGCTTTCTTT.

V usage is TRBV6-5 and J usage is TRBJ1-5; possible D gene TRBD1, 6 bases. Trimming pared 6 bases from V and 3 bases from J, leaving 9 bases between. Germline CDR1 and CDR2: MNHEY and SVGAGI. This CDR3 spans 13 amino acids. The CDR3 region has the DNA TGTGCCAGCAGGGGGACATACAATCAGCCCCAGCATTTT. This translates into CASRGTYNQPQHF.

The chain has TRBV28 and TRBJ2-7, with D possibly matching TRBD1 (8 bases). This CDR3 is built from 16 residues. V was shortened by 4 bases and J by 7 bases, with 23 bases between the two germline ends. Germline loops: CDR1 MDHEN, CDR2 SYDVKM. The CDR3 DNA follows: TGTGCCAGCAGTTCATACAGGGGGGGGGTCTACGTAGAGCAGTACTTC. Translation: CASSSYRGGVYVEQYF.

The CDR3 sequence: CASSSGPDRAGDTQYF. The CDR3 nucleotides read TGTGCCAGCAGTTCCGGCCCGGACAGAGCAGGAGATACGCAGTATTTT. This chain uses TRBV6-5 with TRBJ2-3, with D possibly matching TRBD1 (6 bases). Trimming removed 4 bases from V and 5 bases from J, with 19 bases in between. The V gene's germline CDR1 is MNHEY and CDR2 SVGAGI. The CDR3 extends over 16 amino acids.

The rearrangement joins TRBV18 to TRBJ2-7, with 9 positions matching TRBD1. This CDR3 spans 16 amino acids. Germline CDR1 reads KGHSH; CDR2 reads LQKENI. V gave up 5 bases and J gave up 3 bases; unmatched junction bases: 11. This CDR3 is CASSLGPGQGIYEQYF. The CDR3, as DNA: TGTGCCAGCTCATTAGGGCCCGGACAGGGGATCTACGAGCAGTACTTC.

CDR3 in DNA: TGTGCCAGTAGTATTTCGACAGGGGCGGAAAACTATGGCTACACCTTC. Residues: CASSISTGAENYGYTF. J is TRBJ1-2 and V is TRBV19; 8 bases are shared with TRBD1. Trimming at V came to 3 bases and at J to 2 bases, leaving 8 bases not matched to a gene. The CDR3 covers 16 residues. Germline loops: CDR1 LNHDA, CDR2 SQIVND (reference sequence).

The genes are TRBV19 and TRBJ2-3; 8 nucleotides line up with TRBD2. This CDR3 is built from 15 residues. Germline CDR1 reads LNHDA; CDR2 reads SQIVND (reference sequence). The CDR3 protein is CASSREGSNTDTQYF. CDR3 bases: TGTGCGTCCTCCCGGGAGGGTAGTAACACAGATACGCAGTATTTT. Full variable domain (missing parts from reference TRBV19 and TRBJ2-3): DGGITQSPKYLFRKEGQNVTLSCEQNLNHDAMYWYRQDPGQGLRLIYYSQIVNDFQKGDIAEGYSVSREKKESFPLTVTSAQKNPTAFYLCASSREGSNTDTQYFGPGTRLTVL.

The chain carries TRBV2 and TRBJ1-4; TRBD1 matches 7 bases. V trimming: 7 bases; J trimming: 8 bases; junction bases outside the gene matches: 13. Germline V CDR1 and CDR2: SNHLY, FYNNEI. The CDR3 consists of 15 residues. This CDR3 reads CASIFSGGFEEKLFF. The CDR3, as DNA: TGTGCCAGCATCTTCTCAGGGGGGTTCGAGGAAAAACTGTTTTTT.

V usage is TRBV5-5 and J usage is TRBJ1-5, with a weak D call TRBD1 (5 bases). V lost 4 bases and J 7 bases, leaving 12 bases between the germline ends. There are 13 residues in the CDR3. Germline lookup yields CDR1 SGHKS and CDR2 YYEKEE (reference sequence). The CDR3 coding sequence is TGTGCCAGCAGCCTTTGGGGCGACCAGCCCCAGCATTTT. It specifies CASSLWGDQPQHF.

The chain uses TRBV6-5 and TRBJ1-6, with no clear D. Germline lookup yields CDR1 MNHEY and CDR2 SVGAGI. This CDR3 has 14 residues. Trimming took off 5 bases at V and 8 bases at J, with 13 bases between the two ends. The CDR3, as DNA: TGTGCCAGCAGTCGGACCAGTAGGGATTCACCCCTCCACTTT. This codes for CASSRTSRDSPLHF.

J is TRBJ2-1 and V is TRBV5-6; 10 bases map to TRBD1. Germline V gene sequence: CDR1 SGHDT, CDR2 YYEEEE. The CDR3 runs to 14 residues. J gave up 7 bases and V 4 bases, and 5 bases lay outside the gene matches. The CDR3 nucleotides are TGTGCCAGCAGCCGACGACAGGGGGCGAATGAGCAGTTCTTC. Amino acid sequence: CASSRRQGANEQFF. Looking up the rest from reference TRBV5-6 and TRBJ2-1 gives the full variable domain: DAGVTQSPTHLIKTRGQQVTLRCSPKSGHDTVSWYQQALGQGPQFIFQYYEEEERQRGNFPDRFSGHQFPNYSSELNVNALLLGDSALYLCASSRRQGANEQFFGPGTRLTVL.

The CDR3 region has the DNA TGTGCCTGGACGACAGGCAATCAGCCCCAGCATTTT. Amino acids: CAWTTGNQPQHF. This chain uses TRBV30 with TRBJ1-5; D possibly corresponds to TRBD1 (5 bases). Trimming pared 4 bases from V and 2 bases from J, leaving 6 bases between. From germline, CDR1 is GTSNPN and CDR2 SVGIG (reference sequence). CDR3 length: 12 residues.

This clone occurred once. The chain links TRBV28 to TRBJ1-3; D remains unclear. Germline V gene lookup returns CDR1 MDHEN and CDR2 SYDVKM. Between the trimmed V and J ends, which lost 7 bases and 9 bases, there was a span of 16 bases. The CDR3 consists of 13 residues. CDR3 sequence (DNA): TGTGCCAGCACCCCACTATCTGGGAGCACCATATATTTT. Residues: CASTPLSGSTIYF.

V and J are TRBV30 and TRBJ2-1, with D unresolved. The CDR3 spans 13 residues. Per the germline V gene, CDR1 is GTSNPN and CDR2 is SVGIG (reference sequence). Deletions cut 6 bases from V and 0 bases from J, with 9 bases between. CDR3 protein: CACTESSYNEQFF. CDR3 nucleotides: TGTGCCTGTACCGAGAGCTCCTACAATGAGCAGTTCTTC.

V usage is TRBV19 and J usage is TRBJ1-1, with unresolved D. V lost 7 bases to trimming and J lost 7 bases, with 13 bases between them. The germline V gene has CDR1 LNHDA and CDR2 SQIVND (reference sequence). The CDR3 extends over 12 amino acids. CDR3 nucleotide sequence: TGTGCCAGTACCAAAGACGGGAATGAAGCTTTCTTT. Its translation is CASTKDGNEAFF. The variable domain in full, with the rest retrieved from reference TRBV19 and TRBJ1-1, is DGGITQSPKYLFRKEGQNVTLSCEQNLNHDAMYWYRQDPGQGLRLIYYSQIVNDFQKGDIAEGYSVSREKKESFPLTVTSAQKNPTAFYLCASTKDGNEAFFGQGTRLTVV.

V usage is TRBV11-2 and J usage is TRBJ2-5; D unclear. The germline CDR1 and CDR2 sequences are SGHAT and FQNNGV. The CDR3 runs to 16 residues. Trimming stripped 2 bases from V and 1 base from J, with 14 bases between. CDR3 DNA sequence: TGTGCCAGCAGCTTAATAAATTCTGGCATCCAAGAGACCCAGTACTTC. It translates to CASSLINSGIQETQYF.